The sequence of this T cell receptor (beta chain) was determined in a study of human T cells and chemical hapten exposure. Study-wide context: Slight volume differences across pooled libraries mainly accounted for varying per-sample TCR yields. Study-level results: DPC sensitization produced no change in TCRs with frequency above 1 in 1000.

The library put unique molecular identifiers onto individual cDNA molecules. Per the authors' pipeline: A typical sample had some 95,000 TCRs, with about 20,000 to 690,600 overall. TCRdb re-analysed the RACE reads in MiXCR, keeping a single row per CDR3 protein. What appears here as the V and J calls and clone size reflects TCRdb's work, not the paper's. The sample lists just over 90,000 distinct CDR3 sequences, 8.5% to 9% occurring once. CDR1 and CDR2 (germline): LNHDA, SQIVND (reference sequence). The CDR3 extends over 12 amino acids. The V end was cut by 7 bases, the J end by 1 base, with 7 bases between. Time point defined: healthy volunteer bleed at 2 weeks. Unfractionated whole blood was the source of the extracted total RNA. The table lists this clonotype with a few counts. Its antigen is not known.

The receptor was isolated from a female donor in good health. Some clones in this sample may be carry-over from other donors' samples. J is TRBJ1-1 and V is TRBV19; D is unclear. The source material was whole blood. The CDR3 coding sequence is TGTGCCAGTAAATGGAGGAACACTGAAGCTTTCTTT. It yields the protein CASKWRNTEAFF.